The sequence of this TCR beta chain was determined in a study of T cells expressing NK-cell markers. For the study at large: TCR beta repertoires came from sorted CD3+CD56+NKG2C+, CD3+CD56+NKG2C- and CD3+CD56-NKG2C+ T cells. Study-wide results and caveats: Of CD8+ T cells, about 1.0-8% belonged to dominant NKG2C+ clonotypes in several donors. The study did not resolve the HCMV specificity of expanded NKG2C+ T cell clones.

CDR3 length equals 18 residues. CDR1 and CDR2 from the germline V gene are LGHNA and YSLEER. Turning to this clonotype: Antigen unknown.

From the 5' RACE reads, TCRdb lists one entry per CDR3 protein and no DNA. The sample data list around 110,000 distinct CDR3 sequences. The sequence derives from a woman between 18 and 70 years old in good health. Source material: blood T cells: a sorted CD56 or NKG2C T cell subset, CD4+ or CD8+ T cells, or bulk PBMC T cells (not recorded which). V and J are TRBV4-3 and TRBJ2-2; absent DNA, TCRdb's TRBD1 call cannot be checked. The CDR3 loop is CASSQGNPGTANTGELFF.